The 7 T cell receptor beta chains below come from one sample, sequenced in a study of cytomegalovirus exposure and HLA in healthy donors (dated by TCRdb to the late 2010s). Preparation of the library involved the immunoSEQ multiplex PCR assay. For the multiplex PCR, a mixture combining 60 forward primers for TCR Vbeta segments and 13 reverse primers for TCR Jbeta segments was used. TCRdb stores this immuneACCESS table with in-frame sequences only. Part of the clones is absent; in the studies checked, under half of the shortfall reflects unresolved V genes, and no reason is known for the rest. The sample records roughly 190,000 clones, about 88% of which are singletons. The top ten clones comprise under 2% of the sample. Sequencing used PBMCs. The receptor source for this set is a woman younger than 35 in good health and CMV-seronegative.

The chain recombines TRBV28 with TRBJ1-2, with 10 nucleotides matching TRBD1. This CDR3 has 12 residues. V shed 10 bases and J 9 bases; nucleotides not matched to a gene: 8. From germline, CDR1 is MDHEN and CDR2 SYDVKM. Here the CDR3 reads CATSDRGFSYTF. In DNA, the CDR3 is TGTGCCACTTCGGACAGGGGGTTCAGCTACACCTTC.

To note about this clone: One end of the junction varies from germline; a read error may be responsible. V is TRBV10-3 and J is TRBJ2-7, with 12 bases lining up with TRBD1. Germline V gene sequence: CDR1 ENHRY, CDR2 SYGVKD. The CDR3 is 15 amino acids. CDR3 loop: CAISESGTGGHEQYF. The CDR3 nucleotides read TGTGCCATCAGCGAGTCCGGGACAGGGGGCCACGAGCAGTACTTC.

This clone showed up just a few times. The V and J genes are TRBV4-1 and TRBJ1-2, with no clear D. Deletions cut 4 bases from V and 7 bases from J, with 16 bases between. The CDR3 spans 14 residues. Germline assignment: CDR1 MGHRA and CDR2 YSYEKL. The CDR3 region has the DNA TGCGCCAGCAGCCGCACGGCTCCATCGGGTGGCTACACCTTC. This encodes CASSRTAPSGGYTF.

Comment on this clone: At one end the junction does not follow the germline gene, possibly because of a read error. The chain carries TRBV19 and TRBJ2-5, with D perhaps being TRBD1 or TRBD2 (6 bases each). Germline CDR1 is LNHDA and CDR2 is SQIVND (reference sequence). The CDR3 is made up of 13 amino acids. As DNA, the CDR3 is TGTGCAAGTAGGGGGGAGGCCCGGAAGACCCAGTACTTC. Protein: CASRGEARKTQYF. Together with reference TRBV19 and TRBJ2-5, the CDR3 gives the full variable domain: DGGITQSPKYLFRKEGQNVTLSCEQNLNHDAMYWYRQDPGQGLRLIYYSQIVNDFQKGDIAEGYSVSREKKESFPLTVTSAQKNPTAFYLCASRGEARKTQYFGPGTRLLVL.

There are a few counts of this clone. The rearrangement uses TRBV2 and TRBJ1-1, with D hard to call. This CDR3 region has 13 residues. Trimming took 6 bases from V and 5 from J, leaving 13 bases between them. Germline CDR1 SNHLY, CDR2 FYNNEI. The CDR3 DNA is TGTGCCAGCAGGCGGGAGAGATCGACTGAAGCTTTCTTT. Translated: CASRRERSTEAFF.

This clone was seen only a few times. The rearrangement uses TRBV5-6 and TRBJ2-1; 10 nucleotides align to TRBD2. This CDR3 has 12 residues. Germline V gene lookup returns CDR1 SGHDT and CDR2 YYEEEE. CDR3 nucleotides: TGTGCATCCAGCGGGGGGGACAATGAGCAGTTCTTC. This codes for CASSGGDNEQFF.

The chain recombines TRBV7-8 with TRBJ1-5; D remains unclear. The CDR3 consists of 15 residues. CDR1 is SGHVS, CDR2 FQNEAQ, per germline. The V end was cut by 3 bases, the J end by 5 bases, with 14 bases between. The CDR3 DNA is TGTGCCAGCAGCTTTGCCGAGGGAGCGCATCAGCCCCAGCATTTT. Translation gives CASSFAEGAHQPQHF.